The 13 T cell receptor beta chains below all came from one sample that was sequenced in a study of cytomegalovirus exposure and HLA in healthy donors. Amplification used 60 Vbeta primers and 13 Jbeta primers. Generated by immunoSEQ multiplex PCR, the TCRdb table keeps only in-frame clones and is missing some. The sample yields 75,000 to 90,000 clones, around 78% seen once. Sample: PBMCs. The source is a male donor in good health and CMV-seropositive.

CDR3 nucleotides: TGTGCCAGCAGTTCCCGCAGGTTTGCAGGGGCCCAAGAGACCCAGTACTTC. It specifies CASSSRRFAGAQETQYF. The chain is built from TRBV27 and TRBJ2-5; D is perhaps TRBD1 (6 bases). Trimming shortened V by 4 bases and J by 1 base, and 19 bases separated the two germline ends. Germline V gene lookup returns CDR1 MNHEY and CDR2 SMNVEV (reference sequence). This CDR3 spans 17 amino acids.

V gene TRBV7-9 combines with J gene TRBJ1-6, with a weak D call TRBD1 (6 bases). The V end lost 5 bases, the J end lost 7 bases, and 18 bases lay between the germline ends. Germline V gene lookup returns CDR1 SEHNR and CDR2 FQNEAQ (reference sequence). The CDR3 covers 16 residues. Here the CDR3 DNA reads TGTGCCAGCAGCCCCCGGTCAGGGACAACAAATTCACCCCTCCACTTT. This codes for CASSPRSGTTNSPLHF.

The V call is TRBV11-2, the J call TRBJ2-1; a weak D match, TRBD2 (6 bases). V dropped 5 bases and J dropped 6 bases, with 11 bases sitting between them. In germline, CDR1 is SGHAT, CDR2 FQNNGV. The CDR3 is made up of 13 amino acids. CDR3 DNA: TGTGCCAGCAGCGCGGGAACCTCCAATGAGCAGTTCTTC. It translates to CASSAGTSNEQFF.

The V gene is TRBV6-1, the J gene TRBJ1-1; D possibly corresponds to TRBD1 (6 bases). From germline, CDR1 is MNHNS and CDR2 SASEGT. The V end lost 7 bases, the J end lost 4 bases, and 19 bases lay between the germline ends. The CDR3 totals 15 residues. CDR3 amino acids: CASTPKGDWITEAFF. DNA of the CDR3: TGTGCCAGCACTCCCAAGGGGGATTGGATCACTGAAGCTTTCTTT.

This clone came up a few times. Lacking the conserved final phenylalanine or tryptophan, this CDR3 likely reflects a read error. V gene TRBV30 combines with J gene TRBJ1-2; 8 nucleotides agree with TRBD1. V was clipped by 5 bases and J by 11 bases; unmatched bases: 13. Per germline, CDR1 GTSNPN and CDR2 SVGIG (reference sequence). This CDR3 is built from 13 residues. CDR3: CAWARDRPIGYTL. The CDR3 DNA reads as TGTGCCTGGGCCCGGGACAGGCCTATAGGGTACACCCTC.

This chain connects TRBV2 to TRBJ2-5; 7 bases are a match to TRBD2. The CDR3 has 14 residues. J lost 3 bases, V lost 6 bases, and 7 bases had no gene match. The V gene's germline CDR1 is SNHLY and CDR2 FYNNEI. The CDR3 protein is CASSRDYLKETQYF. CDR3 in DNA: TGTGCCAGCAGCCGGGACTACCTTAAAGAGACCCAGTACTTC.

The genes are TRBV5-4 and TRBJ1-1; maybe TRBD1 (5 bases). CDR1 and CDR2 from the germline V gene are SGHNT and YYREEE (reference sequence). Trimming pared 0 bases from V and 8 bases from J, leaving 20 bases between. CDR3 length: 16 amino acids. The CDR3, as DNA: TGTGCCAGCAGCTTGGTCGTTGGCAGGGTAGCTATGGAAGCTTTCTTT. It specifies CASSLVVGRVAMEAFF.

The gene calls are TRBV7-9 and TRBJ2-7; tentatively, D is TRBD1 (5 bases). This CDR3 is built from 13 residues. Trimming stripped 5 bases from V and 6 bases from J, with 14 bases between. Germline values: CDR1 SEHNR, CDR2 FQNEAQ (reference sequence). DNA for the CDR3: TGTGCCAGCAGCCCCCCCGCAGGGTGCGAGCAGTACTTC. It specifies CASSPPAGCEQYF.

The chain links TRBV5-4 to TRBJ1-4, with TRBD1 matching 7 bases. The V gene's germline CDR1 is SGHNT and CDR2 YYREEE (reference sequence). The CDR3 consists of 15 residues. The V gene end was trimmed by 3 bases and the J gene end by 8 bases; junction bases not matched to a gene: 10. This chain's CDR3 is CASSSTDREREKLFF. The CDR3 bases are TGTGCCAGCAGCTCAACCGACAGGGAAAGGGAAAAACTGTTTTTT.

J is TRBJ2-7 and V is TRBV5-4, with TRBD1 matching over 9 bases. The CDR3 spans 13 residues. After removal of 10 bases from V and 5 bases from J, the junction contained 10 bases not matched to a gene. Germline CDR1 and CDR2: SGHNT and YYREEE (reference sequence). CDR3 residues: CAGGGTGSHEQYF. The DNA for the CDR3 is TGTGCCGGGGGGGGGACAGGGTCTCACGAGCAGTACTTC.

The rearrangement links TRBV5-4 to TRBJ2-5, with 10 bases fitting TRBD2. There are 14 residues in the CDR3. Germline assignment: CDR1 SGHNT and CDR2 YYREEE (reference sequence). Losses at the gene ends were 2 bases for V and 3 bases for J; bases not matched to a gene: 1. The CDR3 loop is CASSFLAGEETQYF. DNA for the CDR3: TGTGCCAGCAGCTTTCTAGCGGGGGAAGAGACCCAGTACTTC.

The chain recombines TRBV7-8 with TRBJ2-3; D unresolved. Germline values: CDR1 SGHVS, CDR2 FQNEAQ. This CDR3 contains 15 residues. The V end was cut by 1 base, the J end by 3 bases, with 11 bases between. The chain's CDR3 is CASSLGPERTDTQYF. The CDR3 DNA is TGTGCCAGCAGCTTAGGGCCGGAGAGGACAGATACGCAGTATTTT.

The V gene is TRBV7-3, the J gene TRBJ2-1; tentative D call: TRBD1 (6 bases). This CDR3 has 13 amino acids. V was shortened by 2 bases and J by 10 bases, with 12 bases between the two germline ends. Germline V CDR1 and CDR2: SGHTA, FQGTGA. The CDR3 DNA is TGTGCCAGCAGCTTATGGACTCAGGGGGAGCAGTTCTTC. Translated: CASSLWTQGEQFF.